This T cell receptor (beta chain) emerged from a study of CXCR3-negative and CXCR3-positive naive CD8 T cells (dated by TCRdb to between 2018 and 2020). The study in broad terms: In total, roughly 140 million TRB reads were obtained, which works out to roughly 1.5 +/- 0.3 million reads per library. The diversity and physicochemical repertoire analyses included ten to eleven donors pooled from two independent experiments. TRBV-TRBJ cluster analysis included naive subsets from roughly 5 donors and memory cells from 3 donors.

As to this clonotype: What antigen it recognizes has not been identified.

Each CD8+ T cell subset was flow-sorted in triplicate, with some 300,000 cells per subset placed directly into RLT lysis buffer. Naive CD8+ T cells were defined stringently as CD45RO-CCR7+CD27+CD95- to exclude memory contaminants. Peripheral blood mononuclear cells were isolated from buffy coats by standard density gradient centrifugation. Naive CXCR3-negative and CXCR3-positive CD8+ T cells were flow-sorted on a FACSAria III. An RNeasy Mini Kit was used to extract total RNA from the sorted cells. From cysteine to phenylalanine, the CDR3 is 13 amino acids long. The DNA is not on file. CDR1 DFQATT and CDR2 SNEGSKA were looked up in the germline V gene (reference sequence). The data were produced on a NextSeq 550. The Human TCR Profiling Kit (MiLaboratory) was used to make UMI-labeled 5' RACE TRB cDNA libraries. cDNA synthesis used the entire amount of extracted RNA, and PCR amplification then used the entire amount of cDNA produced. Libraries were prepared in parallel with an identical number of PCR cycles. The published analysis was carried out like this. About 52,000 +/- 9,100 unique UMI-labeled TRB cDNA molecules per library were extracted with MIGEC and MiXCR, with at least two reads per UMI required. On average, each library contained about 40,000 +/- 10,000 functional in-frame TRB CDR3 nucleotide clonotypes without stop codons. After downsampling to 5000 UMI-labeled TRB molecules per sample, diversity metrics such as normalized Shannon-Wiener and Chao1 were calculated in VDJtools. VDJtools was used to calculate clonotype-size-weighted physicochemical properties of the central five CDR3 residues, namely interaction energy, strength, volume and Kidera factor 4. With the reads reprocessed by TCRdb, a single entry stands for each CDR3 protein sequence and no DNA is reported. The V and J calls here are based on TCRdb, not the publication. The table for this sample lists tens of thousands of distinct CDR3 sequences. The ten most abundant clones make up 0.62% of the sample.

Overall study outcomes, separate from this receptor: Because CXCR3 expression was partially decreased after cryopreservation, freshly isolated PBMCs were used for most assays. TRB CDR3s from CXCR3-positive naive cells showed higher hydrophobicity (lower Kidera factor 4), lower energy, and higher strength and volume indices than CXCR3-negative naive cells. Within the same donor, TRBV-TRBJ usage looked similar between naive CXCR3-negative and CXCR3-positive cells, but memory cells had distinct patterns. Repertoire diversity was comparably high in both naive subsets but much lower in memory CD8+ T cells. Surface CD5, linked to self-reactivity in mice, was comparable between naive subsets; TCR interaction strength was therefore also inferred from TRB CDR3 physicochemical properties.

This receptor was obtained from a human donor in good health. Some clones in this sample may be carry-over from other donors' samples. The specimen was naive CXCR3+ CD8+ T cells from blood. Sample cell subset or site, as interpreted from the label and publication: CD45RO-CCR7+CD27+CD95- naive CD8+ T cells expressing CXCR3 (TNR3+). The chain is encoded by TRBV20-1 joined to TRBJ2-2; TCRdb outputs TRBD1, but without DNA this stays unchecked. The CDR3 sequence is CSARDPQGGELFF.